The 19 T cell receptor beta chains below come from one sample, sequenced in a study of cytomegalovirus exposure and HLA in healthy donors. Primers: 60 Vbeta forward and 13 Jbeta reverse. Clones were sequenced by immunoSEQ multiplex PCR, and TCRdb holds only the in-frame ones, with some missing. The sample has tens of thousands of clones; 81% are singletons. The sample taken for sequencing was PBMCs. The receptors derive from a girl aged 2-10 years in good health and CMV-seropositive.

The gene calls are TRBV30 and TRBJ1-5; tentatively, D is TRBD1 (5 bases). V was trimmed by 2 bases and J by 1 base, leaving 9 bases between them. From germline, CDR1 is GTSNPN and CDR2 SVGIG (reference sequence). This CDR3 is built from 14 residues. Here the CDR3 DNA reads TGTGCCTGGAGTCGAGCAGGGAGCAATCAGCCCCAGCATTTT. It codes for CAWSRAGSNQPQHF.

This chain uses TRBV21-1 with TRBJ1-1. TRBV21-1 is marked as a pseudogene. The CDR3 loop spans 12 amino acids. CDR3: CASSRVRTEAFF. The CDR3 region has the DNA TGTGCCAGCAGCCGGGTAAGGACTGAAGCTTTCTTT.

The genes are TRBV9 and TRBJ2-5, with TRBD1 matching over 7 bases. J was trimmed by 4 bases and V by 3 bases; bases with no gene match: 3. This CDR3 has 13 amino acids. In germline, CDR1 is SGDLS, CDR2 YYNGEE. The CDR3 loop reads CASSETGIETQYF. DNA for the CDR3: TGTGCCAGCAGCGAGACAGGGATAGAGACCCAGTACTTC.

The rearrangement joins TRBV10-3 to TRBJ2-3; 8 bases map to TRBD2. CDR3 length: 13 amino acids. The germline V gene has CDR1 ENHRY and CDR2 SYGVKD. J gave up 6 bases and V 7 bases, and 6 bases lay outside the gene matches. This CDR3 is CAITGGSSDTQYF. The CDR3 DNA follows: TGTGCCATCACGGGGGGGTCTTCCGATACGCAGTATTTT.

By its share, this clone is medium-sized. The CDR3 nucleotides read TGTGCCAGCAGCCAGACAGGGTACCTTTCCTACGAGCAGTACTTC. It encodes CASSQTGYLSYEQYF. V usage is TRBV4-2 and J usage is TRBJ2-7; 7 bases line up with TRBD1. The trim removed 3 bases at V and 1 base at J, leaving 6 bases unmatched. The length of the CDR3 is 15 residues. In germline, CDR1 is LGHNA, CDR2 YNFKEQ.

The rearrangement joins TRBV28 to TRBJ1-5; D call uncertain. Germline V CDR1 and CDR2: MDHEN, SYDVKM. This CDR3 is built from 14 residues. Trimming cost V 11 bases and J 0 bases, with 14 bases left between them. CDR3 coding DNA: TGTGCCTCAGCGAGTACGCTTAGCAATCAGCCCCAGCATTTT. Its translation is CASASTLSNQPQHF.

The chain employs TRBV10-3 and TRBJ1-5; 9 bases fit TRBD1. Germline V gene lookup returns CDR1 ENHRY and CDR2 SYGVKD. V lost 3 bases, J lost 5 bases, and 8 bases stayed unmatched. The CDR3 is made up of 16 amino acids. CDR3: CAISDHTGGADQPQHF. CDR3 sequence (DNA): TGTGCCATCAGTGACCACACAGGGGGCGCAGATCAGCCCCAGCATTTT.

About this clone itself: The junction departs from the called germline gene at one end, perhaps through a read error. The chain carries TRBV2 and TRBJ2-1; D perhaps matches TRBD2 (5 bases). The CDR3 extends over 12 amino acids. Germline V lookup: CDR1 SNHLY, CDR2 FYNNEI. The CDR3, as DNA: TGTGCCAGCAGTGAACACCGGGGAGAGCGGTTCTTC. Translation gives CASSEHRGERFF.

This chain uses TRBV4-3 with TRBJ2-1, with 11 nucleotides matching TRBD1. The CDR3 is made up of 16 amino acids. V gave up 5 bases and J gave up 4 bases; unmatched junction bases: 7. The germline V gene has CDR1 LGHNA and CDR2 YSLEER. CDR3 sequence: CASSGAGTGGYNEQFF. As DNA, the CDR3 is TGCGCCAGCAGCGGAGCCGGGACAGGGGGTTACAATGAGCAGTTCTTC.

This clone was seen just once. The chain carries TRBV9 and TRBJ2-1; 11 bases agree with TRBD2. Germline CDR1 is SGDLS and CDR2 is YYNGEE. J was trimmed by 4 bases and V by 0 bases; bases with no gene match: 9. The CDR3 loop spans 18 amino acids. CDR3 region: CASSVGLGTSGQYNEQFF. The DNA for the CDR3 is TGTGCCAGCAGCGTAGGATTAGGGACTAGCGGCCAGTACAATGAGCAGTTCTTC.

This clone was recorded only once. The chain uses TRBV30 and TRBJ2-7; maybe TRBD2 (6 bases). V was clipped by 5 bases and J by 3 bases, with 14 bases between them. The CDR3 length is 13 residues. Germline CDR1 is GTSNPN and CDR2 is SVGIG (reference sequence). CDR3 nucleotides: TGTGCCTGGGGGACTGTCGCGCTCTACGAGCAGTACTTC. It codes for CAWGTVALYEQYF.

The chain has TRBV19 and TRBJ1-2; TRBD1 is a possible D gene (5 bases). CDR1 and CDR2 (germline): LNHDA, SQIVND (reference sequence). The CDR3 spans 14 residues. Trimming pared 6 bases from V and 7 bases from J, leaving 18 bases between. CDR3 amino acids: CASSSDEGRGGYTF. The CDR3 DNA reads as TGTGCCAGTAGCTCTGACGAGGGGAGGGGTGGCTACACCTTC.

The rearrangement joins TRBV28 to TRBJ2-1; TRBD1 might be the D (6 bases). The CDR3 loop spans 16 amino acids. V was cut by 7 bases and J by 5 bases, with 21 bases left in between. Germline lookup yields CDR1 MDHEN and CDR2 SYDVKM. The CDR3 loop is CASILRPGQTNNEQFF. CDR3 nucleotide sequence: TGTGCCAGCATTCTTCGTCCGGGACAAACTAACAATGAGCAGTTCTTC.

This rearrangement joins TRBV27 to TRBJ2-7, with a possible D match to TRBD2 (7 bases). The CDR3 is 15 amino acids. V dropped 4 bases and J dropped 0 bases, with 13 bases sitting between them. Germline CDR1 is MNHEY and CDR2 is SMNVEV (reference sequence). CDR3 sequence reads: CASSYREGNSYEQYF. DNA of the CDR3: TGTGCCAGCAGTTACAGGGAGGGCAACTCCTACGAGCAGTACTTC.

The rearrangement links TRBV29-1 to TRBJ2-2; D remains ambiguous. The CDR3 is 12 residues long. Trimming shortened V by 7 bases and J by 0 bases, and 6 bases separated the two germline ends. Per germline, CDR1 SQVTM and CDR2 ANQGSEA. CDR3: CSATANTGELFF. The CDR3 nucleotides are TGCAGCGCAACGGCGAACACCGGGGAGCTGTTTTTT.

This chain connects TRBV29-1 to TRBJ2-1; 10 nucleotides agree with TRBD2. Germline V gene data show CDR1 as SQVTM and CDR2 as ANQGSEA. J was trimmed by 2 bases and V by 0 bases; bases with no gene match: 13. This CDR3 has 19 residues. The CDR3: CSVEDGRVAGGYPYNEQFF. In nucleotides, the CDR3 is TGCAGCGTTGAAGATGGAAGGGTAGCGGGAGGCTACCCCTACAATGAGCAGTTCTTC.

The gene calls are TRBV20-1 and TRBJ1-1; D is unresolved. Trimming removed 6 bases at V and 8 bases at J, with 10 bases between. This CDR3 is built from 10 residues. Looked up from germline, CDR1 is DFQATT and CDR2 is SNEGSKA (reference sequence). CDR3 protein: CSAQGGEAFF. DNA for the CDR3: TGCAGTGCCCAAGGAGGAGAAGCTTTCTTT.

V gene TRBV29-1 combines with J gene TRBJ2-5; TRBD2 is a possible D gene (7 bases). This CDR3 spans 13 amino acids. The V gene's germline CDR1 is SQVTM and CDR2 ANQGSEA. The V and J ends lost 5 bases and 5 bases respectively, with 15 bases between them. DNA for the CDR3: TGCAGCGTTTTTCGGGGGGCACGGGAGACCCAGTACTTC. It translates to CSVFRGARETQYF.

This sequence joins TRBV19 and TRBJ1-3; TRBD1 agrees at 7 bases. Trimming removed 9 bases from V and 7 bases from J; junction bases left unmatched: 9. The CDR3 length is 13 residues. Looked up from germline, CDR1 is LNHDA and CDR2 is SQIVND (reference sequence). CDR3 coding DNA: TGTGCCAGCCGCGTGACAGGGATGAACACCATATATTTT. The encoded protein is CASRVTGMNTIYF.